In its sample, the clone carrying this T cell receptor beta chain was seen once. V was clipped by 10 bases and J by 2 bases; unmatched bases: 10. This CDR3 is 15 amino acids long. Germline V gene sequence: CDR1 SEHNR, CDR2 FQNEAQ (reference sequence). The data belong to a study of brain T cells in children with intractable seizures. Only in-frame clones appear in the TCRdb table, and some are missing; sequencing was by immunoSEQ multiplex PCR. The sample includes approximately 330,000 clones, over 90% seen only once; the top ten take 5.5% to 6%. The time point: blood from clinic visit 5 months post-surgery; TSC patient then seizure free.

Sequenced here: peripheral blood, sampled roughly 5 months after surgery. The TCR comes from a boy in the first two years of life with tuberous sclerosis and intractable seizures. The chain has TRBV7-9 and TRBJ2-3, with 9 bases lining up with TRBD2. The CDR3, as DNA: TGTGCCATCTCTGCTAGCGGGGCAATCACAGATACGCAGTATTTT. The encoded protein is CAISASGAITDTQYF.